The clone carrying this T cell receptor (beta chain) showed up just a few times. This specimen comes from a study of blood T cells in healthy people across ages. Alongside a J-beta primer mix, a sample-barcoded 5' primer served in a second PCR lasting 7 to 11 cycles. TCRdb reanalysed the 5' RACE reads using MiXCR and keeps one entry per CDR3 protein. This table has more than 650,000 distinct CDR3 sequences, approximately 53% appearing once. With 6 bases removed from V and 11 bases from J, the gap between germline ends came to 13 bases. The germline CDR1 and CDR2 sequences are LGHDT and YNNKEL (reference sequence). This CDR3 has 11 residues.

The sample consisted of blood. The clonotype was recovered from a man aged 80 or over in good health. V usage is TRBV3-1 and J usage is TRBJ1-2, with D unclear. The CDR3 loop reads CASRDGSAYTF. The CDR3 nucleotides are TGTGCCAGCAGGGACGGCTCGGCTTACACCTTC.